Listed below are T cell receptor beta chains from one sample, sequenced in a study of OX40 agonist ivuxolimab in advanced cancers. TCRdb's table, derived via immunoSEQ multiplex PCR, lists solely in-frame clones and lacks some. Of 25,000 to 30,000 clones listed, about 90% were seen once; the top ten hold 12% to 15%. The specimen was CD4+ or CD8+ T cells sorted from blood, collected in a trial of the OX40 agonist ivuxolimab. The receptors were sampled from an adult with an advanced solid tumor such as melanoma, head and neck, liver or kidney cancer. CDR3s include the opening cysteine and the closing phenylalanine or tryptophan. D genes are given only for firm matches. A clone size is listed for some rows: how often the clone was seen (once, few, many), or a class if it is expanded.

v_call,clone_size,j_call,d_call,cdr3_aa,cdr3_nt
TRBV14,NA,TRBJ2-1,TRBD1,CASSGTPGQSGEQFF,TGTGCCAGCAGCGGAACTCCGGGACAGAGCGGTGAGCAGTTCTTC
TRBV6-5,NA,TRBJ2-2,NA,CASSPPFSNTGELFF,TGTGCCAGCAGCCCCCCCTTTAGTAACACCGGGGAGCTGTTTTTT
TRBV7-9,NA,TRBJ2-5,NA,CASSSRDYQETQYF,TGTGCCAGCAGCTCCCGGGACTACCAAGAGACCCAGTACTTC
TRBV4-1,NA,TRBJ2-7,NA,CASSQEGSGYEQYF,TGCGCCAGCAGCCAAGAAGGAAGTGGGTACGAGCAGTACTTC
TRBV7-6,NA,TRBJ2-5,NA,CASSLNRAETQYF,TGTGCCAGCAGCTTAAACAGGGCAGAGACCCAGTACTTC
TRBV4-2,NA,TRBJ1-2,TRBD1,CASSQEGQGGADGYTF,TGTGCCAGCAGCCAAGAAGGACAGGGAGGGGCCGACGGCTACACCTTC
TRBV9,NA,TRBJ2-7,TRBD2,CASSVTSGGYEQYF,TGTGCCAGCAGCGTAACTAGCGGGGGGTACGAGCAGTACTTC
TRBV9,NA,TRBJ1-2,NA,CASSVAAGAYGYTF,TGTGCCAGCAGCGTTGCGGCAGGTGCTTATGGCTACACCTTC
TRBV4-2,NA,TRBJ2-6,TRBD2,CASSQEGTSSFGANVLTF,TGTGCCAGCAGCCAAGAAGGGACTAGTTCATTCGGGGCCAACGTCCTGACTTTC
TRBV19,NA,TRBJ2-7,TRBD2,CASSISGTSNEQYF,TGTGCCAGTAGTATCTCCGGGACTAGCAACGAGCAGTACTTC
TRBV5-4,NA,TRBJ2-5,NA,CASSWGPTVGETQYF,TGTGCCAGCAGCTGGGGACCAACAGTAGGGGAGACCCAGTACTTC
TRBV5-1,NA,TRBJ2-5,TRBD2,CASSSLAGGPETQYF,TGCGCCAGCAGCTCTCTAGCGGGAGGTCCGGAGACCCAGTACTTC
TRBV6-6,NA,TRBJ2-7,NA,CASTQGLKVYEQYF,TGTGCCAGCACTCAGGGGTTAAAGGTCTACGAGCAGTACTTC
TRBV28,NA,TRBJ2-2,NA,CASSFKLTGELFF,TGTGCCAGCAGTTTTAAGCTGACAGGGGAGCTGTTTTTT
TRBV7-9,once,TRBJ2-7,NA,CASSSRDPSYEQYF,TGTGCCAGCAGCTCTCGGGACCCCTCCTACGAGCAGTACTTC
TRBV30,NA,TRBJ1-6,NA,CAWSLPDRRNSPLHF,TGTGCCTGGAGTCTCCCTGACAGGAGGAATTCACCCCTCCACTTT
TRBV7-2,NA,TRBJ2-7,TRBD1,CASSSFRDRGAYEQYF,TGTGCCAGCAGCTCGTTCCGGGACAGGGGTGCCTACGAGCAGTACTTC
TRBV5-1,NA,TRBJ2-5,TRBD2,CASSMLAGEETQYF,TGCGCCAGCAGCATGCTAGCGGGAGAAGAGACCCAGTACTTC
TRBV9,NA,TRBJ2-1,NA,CASSVESGHNEQFF,TGTGCCAGCAGCGTAGAATCGGGCCACAATGAGCAGTTCTTC
TRBV18,NA,TRBJ2-3,TRBD1,CASSRSGQNRTDTQYF,TGTGCCAGCTCACGCTCGGGACAGAATCGCACAGATACGCAGTATTTT
TRBV30,NA,TRBJ2-5,NA,CAWSPGSLAAQYF,TGTGCCTGGAGCCCTGGCTCGCTCGCGGCCCAGTACTTC
TRBV7-9,NA,TRBJ1-1,NA,CASSSDTEAFF,TGTGCCAGCAGCTCCGACACTGAAGCTTTCTTT
TRBV4-3,once,TRBJ2-1,TRBD2,CASSQDGGRYNEQFF,TGCGCCAGCAGCCAAGATGGCGGGAGGTATAATGAGCAGTTCTTC
TRBV7-9,NA,TRBJ2-5,NA,CASSFEWGETQYF,TGTGCCAGCAGCTTCGAGTGGGGGGAGACCCAGTACTTC
TRBV14,few,TRBJ2-5,NA,CASSQDNSIQETQYF,TGTGCCAGCAGCCAAGATAACAGCATACAAGAGACCCAGTACTTC
TRBV1,NA,TRBJ2-7,NA,CTSSQDFRTRSYEQYF,TGCACCAGCAGCCAAGATTTCAGGACTAGGTCCTACGAGCAGTACTTC
TRBV2,few,TRBJ2-7,TRBD2,CASSGTSGTYEQYF,TGTGCCAGCAGCGGGACTAGCGGGACATACGAGCAGTACTTC
TRBV4-2,NA,TRBJ2-1,NA,CASRSSTTSSYNEQFF,TGTGCCAGCAGGTCCTCCACAACTAGCTCCTACAATGAGCAGTTCTTC
TRBV29-1,NA,TRBJ2-1,NA,CSADGSSYNEQFF,TGCAGCGCGGACGGGAGCTCCTACAATGAGCAGTTCTTC
TRBV11-1,NA,TRBJ2-5,TRBD1,CASSASRDREGYQETQYF,TGTGCCAGCAGCGCGTCCCGGGACAGGGAGGGTTACCAAGAGACCCAGTACTTC
TRBV11-3,NA,TRBJ2-2,NA,CASSLATGELFF,TGTGCCAGCAGCTTAGCAACCGGGGAGCTGTTTTTT
TRBV7-9,NA,TRBJ2-7,TRBD2,CASSSRTSGTFSEQYF,TGTGCCAGCAGCTCCAGGACTAGCGGGACCTTCAGCGAGCAGTACTTC
TRBV5-4,NA,TRBJ2-7,TRBD2,CASSSMTSGLYEQYF,TGTGCCAGCAGCTCAATGACTAGCGGGCTCTACGAGCAGTACTTC
TRBV28,few,TRBJ2-1,TRBD2,CASSLFGGRAYDEQFF,TGTGCCAGCAGTTTATTCGGCGGGAGGGCGTATGATGAGCAGTTCTTC
TRBV27,NA,TRBJ2-1,NA,CASSLPGSYNEQFF,TGTGCCAGCAGCCTCCCTGGCTCCTACAATGAGCAGTTCTTC
TRBV29-1,few,TRBJ1-1,NA,CSVRANTEAFF,TGCAGCGTTAGAGCGAACACTGAAGCTTTCTTT
TRBV6-6,NA,TRBJ2-7,NA,CASIPRAGVKNEQYF,TGTGCCAGCATCCCCCGGGCAGGGGTGAAGAACGAGCAGTACTTC
TRBV5-1,once,TRBJ2-2,NA,CASSLGTDYFTGELFF,TGCGCCAGCAGCTTGGGGACGGACTACTTCACCGGGGAGCTGTTTTTT
TRBV4-1,NA,TRBJ2-7,TRBD2,CASSPSSSGRAGEQYF,TGCGCCAGCAGCCCGTCTTCTAGCGGGAGGGCTGGAGAGCAGTACTTC
TRBV2,NA,TRBJ2-3,NA,CASSERLDPSTDTQYF,TGTGCCAGCAGTGAAAGGCTAGACCCTAGCACAGATACGCAGTATTTT
TRBV28,NA,TRBJ2-2,NA,CASSLSQGRAGELFF,TGTGCCAGCAGTTTATCCCAGGGTCGCGCCGGGGAGCTGTTTTTT
TRBV27,NA,TRBJ2-5,TRBD2,CASSPGTSGQETQYF,TGTGCCAGCAGCCCCGGGACTAGCGGTCAAGAGACCCAGTACTTC
TRBV15,NA,TRBJ2-7,NA,CATSLYREAYEQYF,TGTGCCACCAGCCTTTACAGGGAGGCCTACGAGCAGTACTTC
TRBV2,once,TRBJ2-5,TRBD2,CASSEAKRGGGQQYF,TGTGCCAGCAGTGAAGCAAAGCGGGGTGGAGGGCAGCAGTACTTC
TRBV7-3,NA,TRBJ1-1,NA,CASSAEGGYGDTEAFF,TGTGCCAGCAGCGCCGAAGGGGGTTACGGGGACACTGAAGCTTTCTTT
TRBV6-6,NA,TRBJ2-5,NA,CASSYERGRKETQYF,TGTGCCAGCAGTTACGAGAGGGGCCGAAAAGAGACCCAGTACTTC
TRBV4-1,NA,TRBJ2-2,NA,CASSQPPTGAGTGELFF,TGCGCCAGCAGCCAACCGCCCACAGGGGCGGGGACCGGGGAGCTGTTTTTT
TRBV9,NA,TRBJ2-4,NA,CASSVVRGLAKNIQYF,TGTGCCAGCAGCGTAGTACGGGGGCTAGCCAAAAACATTCAGTACTTC